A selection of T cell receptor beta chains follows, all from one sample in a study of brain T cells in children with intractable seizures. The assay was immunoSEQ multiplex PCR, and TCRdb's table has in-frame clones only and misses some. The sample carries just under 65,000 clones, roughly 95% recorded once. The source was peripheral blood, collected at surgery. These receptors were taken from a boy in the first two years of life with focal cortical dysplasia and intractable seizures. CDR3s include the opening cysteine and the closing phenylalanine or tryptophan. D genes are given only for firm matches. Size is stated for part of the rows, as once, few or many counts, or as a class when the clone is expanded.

DNA: TGTGCCAGCAGCCTATCAACTGGGGCTTCCTACGAGCAGTACTTC; CDR3: CASSLSTGASYEQYF; D: -; J: TRBJ2-7; V: TRBV14; size: -
DNA: TGTGCCAGCAGCAGACAGGGTAGAGCTTTCTTT; CDR3: CASSRQGRAFF; D: TRBD1; J: TRBJ1-1; V: TRBV28; size: -
DNA: TGTGCCACCGGGACTAGCGGGAGTACCGGGGAGCTGTTTTTT; CDR3: CATGTSGSTGELFF; D: TRBD2; J: TRBJ2-2; V: TRBV24-1; size: -
DNA: TGTGCCAGCAGCCAAGAGGCAGTCCCTAACTATGGCTACACCTTC; CDR3: CASSQEAVPNYGYTF; D: -; J: TRBJ1-2; V: TRBV3-1/TRBV3-2; size: -
DNA: TGTGCCAGTAGTATAGAACATAGCGGGAGAGGCGCAGATACGCAGTATTTT; CDR3: CASSIEHSGRGADTQYF; D: TRBD2; J: TRBJ2-3; V: TRBV19; size: -
DNA: TGTGCCAGCAGGACAGGGACCCTTCGAAATACTGAAGCTTTCTTT; CDR3: CASRTGTLRNTEAFF; D: TRBD1; J: TRBJ1-1; V: TRBV6-5; size: -
DNA: TGTGCCAGCAGCCAAGGTGACAGGGGGAACACCATATATTTT; CDR3: CASSQGDRGNTIYF; D: TRBD1; J: TRBJ1-3; V: TRBV4-2; size: -
DNA: TGTGCCAGCACCGACCGTGGCAGAAGATCCACTGAAGCTTTCTTT; CDR3: CASTDRGRRSTEAFF; D: -; J: TRBJ1-1; V: TRBV2; size: few
DNA: TGTGCCAGTAGTATTATGGGTCAGGGAGAGACCCAGTACTTC; CDR3: CASSIMGQGETQYF; D: -; J: TRBJ2-5; V: TRBV19; size: -
DNA: TGTGCCAGCAGTGATGGACTAGCGGGGACCTACAATGAGCAGTTCTTC; CDR3: CASSDGLAGTYNEQFF; D: TRBD2; J: TRBJ2-1; V: TRBV25-1; size: -
DNA: TGTGCCGGCGGTCTAAGGGGAACGGATTCACCCCTCCACTTT; CDR3: CAGGLRGTDSPLHF; D: -; J: TRBJ1-6; V: TRBV2; size: -
DNA: TGCGCCAGCAGCCTGGACTACACCTACGAGCAGTACTTC; CDR3: CASSLDYTYEQYF; D: -; J: TRBJ2-7; V: TRBV5-1; size: -
DNA: TGTGCCAGCAGTACCCCTTCGGGGGCAAGTGGGGATATGAATGAGCAGTTCTTC; CDR3: CASSTPSGASGDMNEQFF; D: -; J: TRBJ2-1; V: TRBV25-1; size: -
DNA: TGTGCCAGCACGGTCAGCTCCTATAATTCACCCCTCCACTTT; CDR3: CASTVSSYNSPLHF; D: -; J: TRBJ1-6; V: TRBV7-2; size: once
DNA: TGCGCCAGCAGCCAAGGTGCAGGGGGAGGGTATGGCTACACCTTC; CDR3: CASSQGAGGGYGYTF; D: TRBD1; J: TRBJ1-2; V: TRBV4-3; size: -
DNA: TGTGCCAGCAGCTTAGCTAACTCACTAGCGCCTGGGGCCAACGTCCTGACTTTC; CDR3: CASSLANSLAPGANVLTF; D: TRBD2; J: TRBJ2-6; V: TRBV7-2; size: -
DNA: TGTGCCAGTAGTACCCTGCGTCCAGGGAGGGACTATGGCTACACCTTC; CDR3: CASSTLRPGRDYGYTF; D: -; J: TRBJ1-2; V: TRBV19; size: -
DNA: TGCGCCAGCAGTGAGTCGACAGGCGGGGAACTGTTTTTT; CDR3: CASSESTGGELFF; D: -; J: TRBJ1-4; V: TRBV10-1; size: -
DNA: TGTGCCAGCAGTGCGGGACAAAATCAGCCCCAGCATTTT; CDR3: CASSAGQNQPQHF; D: -; J: TRBJ1-5; V: TRBV12-3/TRBV12-4; size: -
DNA: TGTGCCAGCAGCCTAGGGGGTGAAGCTTTCTTT; CDR3: CASSLGGEAFF; D: -; J: TRBJ1-1; V: TRBV11-3; size: few
DNA: TGTGCCAGCAGTTACGAGGGGAATGAAAAACTGTTTTTT; CDR3: CASSYEGNEKLFF; D: -; J: TRBJ1-4; V: TRBV6-6; size: -
DNA: TGTGCCAGCAGCTTAGGGACTAGCGGGAGGGCGAACGAGCAGTACTTC; CDR3: CASSLGTSGRANEQYF; D: TRBD2; J: TRBJ2-7; V: TRBV7-9; size: -
DNA: TGTGCCAGCAGCTTGGACAGGAACACTGAAGCTTTCTTT; CDR3: CASSLDRNTEAFF; D: -; J: TRBJ1-1; V: TRBV11-3; size: -
DNA: TGCAGCGTTGAAGAGGGGCGTTGGACTGAAGCTTTCTTT; CDR3: CSVEEGRWTEAFF; D: -; J: TRBJ1-1; V: TRBV29-1; size: -
DNA: TGTGCCAGCAGCTCGAGCATAGCGGGAGGGCCGGTCGAGCAGTACTTC; CDR3: CASSSSIAGGPVEQYF; D: TRBD2; J: TRBJ2-7; V: TRBV7-9; size: once